Following are 29 T cell receptor beta chains from one sample sequenced in a study of T cell changes during pregnancy in multiple sclerosis. Sequencing was performed with immunoSEQ multiplex PCR; in TCRdb, only in-frame clones are kept and a portion is missing. This sample has 34,000 or so clones, with roughly nine tenths found just once. This specimen consisted of CD8+ T cells from peripheral blood mononuclear cells, obtained after pregnancy. These receptors all stem from a female donor with multiple sclerosis, enrolled in a pregnancy study.

This chain uses TRBV19 with TRBJ2-2, with 7 bases that match TRBD2. J was trimmed by 2 bases and V by 4 bases; bases with no gene match: 7. The CDR3 extends over 16 amino acids. Germline CDR1 and CDR2: LNHDA and SQIVND (reference sequence). CDR3 nucleotide sequence: TGTGCCAGTAGTAATCTCTTAGCGGGTAACACCGGGGAGCTGTTTTTT. Protein sequence: CASSNLLAGNTGELFF.

The chain recombines TRBV2 with TRBJ1-5, with a tentative D call TRBD1 (6 bases). CDR3 length equals 15 residues. Germline CDR1 SNHLY, CDR2 FYNNEI. Deletions cut 5 bases from V and 8 bases from J, with 19 bases between. The CDR3 region is CASSHRELGEEPQHF. The CDR3 DNA sequence: TGTGCCAGCAGTCACAGGGAGCTTGGAGAGGAGCCCCAGCATTTT.

V is TRBV9 and J is TRBJ1-1; D unclear. The CDR3 length is 12 residues. V was pared by 2 bases and J by 3 bases, with 5 bases between. In germline, CDR1 is SGDLS, CDR2 YYNGEE. The CDR3 DNA reads TGTGCCAGCAGCGTCGGGGACACTGAAGCTTTCTTT. This translates into CASSVGDTEAFF.

The chain has TRBV7-6 and TRBJ2-3; 14 nucleotides align to TRBD2. V lost 5 bases, J lost 4 bases, and 2 bases stayed unmatched. In germline, CDR1 is SGHVS, CDR2 FNYEAQ. This CDR3 comprises 15 residues. The CDR3 region is CASSVTSGGADTQYF. CDR3 DNA sequence: TGTGCCAGCAGCGTGACTAGCGGGGGGGCAGATACGCAGTATTTT.

The chain is built from TRBV7-9 and TRBJ2-3, with D tentatively TRBD2 (5 bases). Trimming took 5 bases from V and 6 from J, leaving 15 bases between them. The germline gives CDR1 SEHNR, CDR2 FQNEAQ (reference sequence). The CDR3 sequence is 14 residues long. For the CDR3, the DNA is TGTGCCAGCAGCCCCGGGGAAAAGCGGGATACGCAGTATTTT. It yields the protein CASSPGEKRDTQYF.

The chain employs TRBV5-6 and TRBJ2-7, with D perhaps matching TRBD1 (6 bases). Trimming removed 4 bases at V and 1 base at J, with 9 bases between. Germline CDR1 and CDR2: SGHDT and YYEEEE. The CDR3 has 13 residues. CDR3 sequence (DNA): TGTGCCAGCAGCGGACAGAGTTCCTACGAGCAGTACTTC. Its protein is CASSGQSSYEQYF.

The chain combines TRBV14 with TRBJ1-2; no clear D gene. V shed 0 bases and J shed 4 bases, with 9 bases lying between them. Germline V CDR1 and CDR2: SGHDN, FVKESK. The CDR3 has 14 residues. DNA of the CDR3: TGTGCCAGCAGCCAAGAACAGATCTCCTATGGCTACACCTTC. Translation: CASSQEQISYGYTF.

This clone came up a few times. The chain links TRBV7-9 to TRBJ1-1; no firm D call. Germline V gene lookup returns CDR1 SEHNR and CDR2 FQNEAQ (reference sequence). CDR3 length: 12 amino acids. Trimming removed 5 bases at V and 3 bases at J, with 7 bases between. The CDR3: CASSQAYTEAFF. CDR3 nucleotide sequence: TGTGCCAGCAGCCAGGCTTACACTGAAGCTTTCTTT. The full variable domain, with the rest looked up from reference TRBV7-9 and TRBJ1-1, is DTGVSQNPRHKITKRGQNVTFRCDPISEHNRLYWYRQTLGQGPEFLTYFQNEAQLEKSRLLSDRFSAERPKGSFSTLEIQRTEQGDSAMYLCASSQAYTEAFFGQGTRLTVV.

The rearrangement joins TRBV5-6 to TRBJ1-1; D not resolved. V was clipped by 0 bases and J by 5 bases, with 11 bases between them. CDR1 and CDR2 (germline): SGHDT, YYEEEE. The CDR3 sequence is 14 residues long. This CDR3 reads CASSLGAEQTEAFF. CDR3 nucleotide sequence: TGTGCCAGCAGCTTGGGGGCAGAACAAACTGAAGCTTTCTTT. Drawing the rest from reference TRBV5-6 and TRBJ1-1, the complete variable domain is DAGVTQSPTHLIKTRGQQVTLRCSPKSGHDTVSWYQQALGQGPQFIFQYYEEEERQRGNFPDRFSGHQFPNYSSELNVNALLLGDSALYLCASSLGAEQTEAFFGQGTRLTVV.

As for this clone: Its ends do not fully match the called genes, so a read error is possible. The rearrangement joins TRBV11-2 to TRBJ2-1, with D unresolved. Germline values: CDR1 SGHAT, CDR2 FQNNGV. The CDR3 totals 13 residues. In DNA, the CDR3 is TGTGCCAGCAACTTAGGACCCGGGAATGAGCAGTTCTTC. As protein: CASNLGPGNEQFF.

On this clone: One junction end does not reproduce the germline sequence, and a read error may be involved. This rearrangement joins TRBV7-8 to TRBJ2-2; 9 bases agree with TRBD1. This CDR3 contains 16 residues. CDR1 is SGHVS, CDR2 FQNEAQ, per germline. The CDR3 reads CAGSPNHRGLGGELFF. The DNA for the CDR3 is TGTGCCGGCAGCCCGAATCACAGGGGGCTGGGCGGGGAGCTGTTTTTT.

This chain uses TRBV4-3 with TRBJ1-1; 8 bases fit TRBD1. After removal of 1 base from V and 1 base from J, the junction contained 2 bases not matched to a gene. The CDR3 runs 15 residues. Germline lookup yields CDR1 LGHNA and CDR2 YSLEER. CDR3 protein: CASSQGGTGNTEAFF. The CDR3 nucleotides are TGCGCCAGCAGCCAAGGGGGGACAGGGAACACTGAAGCTTTCTTT.

This clone was recorded only once. The CDR3 protein is CASSPRVGDEAFF. CDR3 nucleotides: TGCGCCAGCAGCCCCAGGGTTGGTGATGAAGCTTTCTTT. The chain joins TRBV4-1 to TRBJ1-1; a possible D gene is TRBD1 (5 bases). CDR3 length equals 13 residues. The V gene's germline CDR1 is MGHRA and CDR2 YSYEKL. Trimming took 4 bases from V and 7 from J, leaving 13 bases between them.

CDR3 in amino acids: CASISRDRGRTGELFF. CDR3 nucleotide sequence: TGTGCCAGTATCTCCCGGGACAGGGGGCGTACCGGGGAGCTGTTTTTT. V and J are TRBV19 and TRBJ2-2; 12 nucleotides line up with TRBD1. From germline, CDR1 is LNHDA and CDR2 SQIVND (reference sequence). V was pared by 7 bases and J by 5 bases, with 8 bases of the junction left unmatched. CDR3 size: 16 residues.

The V and J genes are TRBV7-9 and TRBJ1-1; 9 bases line up with TRBD1. The V segment lost 3 bases and the J segment 5 bases; nucleotides outside the gene matches: 13. Germline CDR1 is SEHNR and CDR2 is FQNEAQ (reference sequence). The CDR3 is 17 residues long. CDR3 residues: CASSFPSGTGIQTEAFF. The CDR3 DNA is TGTGCCAGCAGCTTTCCTTCCGGGACAGGGATTCAAACTGAAGCTTTCTTT.

V is TRBV2 and J is TRBJ2-7; 7 nucleotides agree with TRBD2. The germline gives CDR1 SNHLY, CDR2 FYNNEI. V was pared by 11 bases and J by 5 bases, with 15 bases of the junction left unmatched. This CDR3 has 14 residues. CDR3 bases: TGTGCCGGGAGGGACGCCGCCCCGGAAAACGAGCAGTACTTC. It codes for CAGRDAAPENEQYF.

The rearrangement links TRBV7-6 to TRBJ2-5; 7 nucleotides agree with TRBD2. CDR1 SGHVS and CDR2 FNYEAQ come from the germline V gene. Losses at the gene ends were 8 bases for V and 10 bases for J; bases not matched to a gene: 13. The CDR3 spans 13 residues. The CDR3 spells CASSYGSGAYQYF. CDR3 sequence (DNA): TGTGCCAGCTCCTACGGAAGCGGGGCATACCAGTACTTC.

The gene calls are TRBV9 and TRBJ2-7; 8 bases match TRBD1. CDR3 length: 15 residues. V was clipped by 4 bases and J by 3 bases; unmatched bases: 9. In germline, CDR1 is SGDLS, CDR2 YYNGEE. CDR3 nucleotide sequence: TGTGCCAGCAGCCTCACTCCCGGGACAGGCTACGAGCAGTACTTC. Its translation: CASSLTPGTGYEQYF.

This chain links TRBV9 with TRBJ2-3; 9 bases agree with TRBD2. The J segment lost 4 bases and the V segment lost 3 bases, leaving 3 bases of the junction unmatched. The CDR3 has 14 amino acids. The V gene's germline CDR1 is SGDLS and CDR2 YYNGEE. The CDR3 DNA sequence: TGTGCCAGCAGCGAGGGCGGGGGGGCAGATACGCAGTATTTT. The encoded protein is CASSEGGGADTQYF.

The CDR3 region is CASGLGGEYTQYF. The CDR3 DNA sequence: TGTGCTAGTGGTTTGGGGGGAGAGTATACGCAGTATTTT. The rearrangement links TRBV12-5 to TRBJ2-3, with D perhaps matching TRBD2 (5 bases). Germline CDR1 is LGHNT and CDR2 is FRNRAP. V was shortened by 1 base and J by 7 bases, with 9 bases between the two germline ends. The CDR3 sequence is 13 residues long. The variable domain in full, with the rest retrieved from reference TRBV12-5 and TRBJ2-3, is DARVTQTPRHKVTEMGQEVTMRCQPILGHNTVFWYRQTMMQGLELLAYFRNRAPLDDSGMPKDRFSAEMPDATLATLKIQPSEPRDSAVYFCASGLGGEYTQYFGPGTRLTVL.

The V and J genes are TRBV2 and TRBJ2-7, with D perhaps matching TRBD1 (5 bases). Germline CDR1 and CDR2: SNHLY and FYNNEI. V lost 7 bases to trimming and J lost 3 bases, with 16 bases between them. The CDR3 extends over 14 amino acids. The CDR3 sequence: CASTARWQGYEQYF. The CDR3 region has the DNA TGTGCCAGCACCGCACGTTGGCAGGGCTACGAGCAGTACTTC.

This chain joins TRBV30 and TRBJ2-1; 11 bases align to TRBD2. J lost 15 bases, V lost 0 bases, and 7 bases had no gene match. Germline loops: CDR1 GTSNPN, CDR2 SVGIG (reference sequence). CDR3 length: 13 residues. CDR3 loop: CAWSVTGLAGLFF. The CDR3 nucleotides are TGTGCCTGGAGTGTAACCGGACTAGCGGGTCTGTTCTTC.

This chain uses TRBV6-5 with TRBJ2-7; 7 bases agree with TRBD1. The V gene's germline CDR1 is MNHEY and CDR2 SVGAGI. V gave up 5 bases and J gave up 7 bases; unmatched junction bases: 8. The CDR3 length is 13 residues. CDR3 coding DNA: TGTGCCAGCAGTATAGACAGGGTTGGTGAGCAGTACTTC. This gives the protein CASSIDRVGEQYF.

The chain carries TRBV9 and TRBJ1-2, with a weak D call TRBD1 (6 bases). V was trimmed by 3 bases and J by 9 bases, leaving 15 bases between them. The CDR3 is 13 residues long. Germline V gene data show CDR1 as SGDLS and CDR2 as YYNGEE. CDR3 in amino acids: CASSAGTPIRYTF. The CDR3 region has the DNA TGTGCCAGCAGCGCCGGGACACCCATCCGCTACACCTTC.

The chain employs TRBV6-1 and TRBJ1-3, with 7 bases that match TRBD1. Trimming cost V 1 base and J 4 bases; bases outside gene matches: 7. Germline V gives CDR1 MNHNS, CDR2 SASEGT. CDR3 length: 16 residues. In DNA form, the CDR3 reads TGTGCCAGCAGTGAAGTCCCGCAGGGGGTAGGAAACACCATATATTTT. Residues: CASSEVPQGVGNTIYF.

The rearrangement uses TRBV9 and TRBJ2-1; D is unclear. CDR1 is SGDLS and CDR2 is YYNGEE in the germline V gene. Trimming took off 0 bases at V and 8 bases at J, with 6 bases between the two ends. The CDR3 length is 12 residues. The CDR3 spells CASSVAPDEQFF. The CDR3 DNA follows: TGTGCCAGCAGCGTAGCACCGGATGAGCAGTTCTTC.

This sequence joins TRBV11-2 and TRBJ2-7; the match to TRBD1 covers 10 bases. The CDR3 runs 13 residues. V lost 5 bases, J lost 5 bases, and 3 bases stayed unmatched. The germline CDR1 and CDR2 sequences are SGHAT and FQNNGV. Here the CDR3 reads CASSVGTGDEQYF. The CDR3 DNA reads as TGTGCCAGCAGCGTTGGGACAGGGGACGAGCAGTACTTC.

In its sample, this clone ranks as medium-sized (0.01 to 0.1%). The chain carries TRBV6-1 and TRBJ2-7, with D perhaps TRBD2 (7 bases). Trimming cost V 1 base and J 2 bases, with 12 bases left between them. The CDR3 covers 15 residues. Germline values: CDR1 MNHNS, CDR2 SASEGT. The CDR3, as DNA: TGTGCCAGCAGTGAAGATGGGGGGGGGCCCTACGAGCAGTACTTC. Translating gives CASSEDGGGPYEQYF.

This CDR3 is CASSQGWGAYEQYF. In nucleotides, the CDR3 is TGTGCCAGCAGCCAAGGATGGGGGGCCTACGAGCAGTACTTC. The chain employs TRBV14 and TRBJ2-7; weak D call: TRBD2 (6 bases). This CDR3 is 14 amino acids long. Germline V gene data show CDR1 as SGHDN and CDR2 as FVKESK. The germline V and J ends were trimmed by 1 base and 2 bases, with 9 bases remaining between them.